A few counts support the clone carrying this TCR beta chain. The antigen is not known. The data belong to a study of response to subunit inactivated influenza vaccine. Whole-study findings and limits: Every seasonal influenza vaccination brings in few new T cells, the authors suggested.

TCRdb redid the calling of the RT-PCR reads with MiXCR, one entry per CDR3 protein. The data contain about 780,000 distinct CDR3 sequences, approximately 17% of them singletons. Sequencing was performed on PBMCs from blood, taken around 5 days after vaccination. This receptor was taken from a man in his fifties who received an inactivated influenza vaccine.

The CDR3 coding sequence is TGCAGTGCTACTCTAGCGGGAGTCCCCTACGAGCAGTACTTC. It specifies CSATLAGVPYEQYF. The chain joins TRBV20-1 to TRBJ2-7; TRBD2 matches at 10 bases. Germline CDR1 and CDR2: DFQATT and SNEGSKA (reference sequence). The CDR3 contains 14 residues. Trimming at V came to 4 bases and at J to 2 bases, leaving 5 bases not matched to a gene.